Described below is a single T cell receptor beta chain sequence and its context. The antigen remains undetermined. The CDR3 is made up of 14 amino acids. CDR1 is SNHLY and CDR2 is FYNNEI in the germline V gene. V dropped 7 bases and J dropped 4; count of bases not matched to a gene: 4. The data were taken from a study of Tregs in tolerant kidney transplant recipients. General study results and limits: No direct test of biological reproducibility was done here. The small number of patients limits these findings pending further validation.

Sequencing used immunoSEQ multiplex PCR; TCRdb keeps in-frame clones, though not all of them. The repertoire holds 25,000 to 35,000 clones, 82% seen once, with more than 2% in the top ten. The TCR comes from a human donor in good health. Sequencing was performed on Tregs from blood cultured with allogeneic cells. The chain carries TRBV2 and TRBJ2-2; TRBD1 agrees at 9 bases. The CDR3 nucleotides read TGTGCCAGCACTTGGGACAGGGCCACCGGGGAGCTGTTTTTT. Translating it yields CASTWDRATGELFF.